This TCR beta chain originates from a study of blood T cell repertoires in COVID-19. Some clones are missing from TCRdb's copy, which holds only in-frame ones; the method was immunoSEQ multiplex PCR. Among about 100,000 clones listed, around 85% were seen once. J was trimmed by 3 bases and V by 5 bases; bases with no gene match: 4. Per the germline V gene, CDR1 is SGHAT and CDR2 is FQNNGV. CDR3 length equals 14 residues. The sequence was obtained from a human donor in a cohort sampled during active COVID-19. V is TRBV11-2 and J is TRBJ2-1; 7 bases match TRBD2. The sample taken for sequencing was peripheral blood. DNA of the CDR3: TGTGCCAGCAGCCGGACGGGAGGCTACAATGAGCAGTTCTTC. Translating it yields CASSRTGGYNEQFF. The variable domain in full, completed from reference TRBV11-2 and TRBJ2-1, reads EAGVAQSPRYKIIEKRQSVAFWCNPISGHATLYWYQQILGQGPKLLIQFQNNGVVDDSQLPKDRFSAERLKGVDSTLKIQPAKLEDSAVYLCASSRTGGYNEQFFGPGTRLTVL.